The 9 T cell receptor beta chains below were found in one sample sequenced in a study of OX40 agonist ivuxolimab in advanced cancers. Assay: immunoSEQ multiplex PCR; the TCRdb copy retains only in-frame clones and omits some. Of nearly 80,000 clones in the sample, 84% were seen once. The sample consisted of CD4+ or CD8+ T cells sorted from blood, taken in a trial of the OX40 agonist ivuxolimab. Receptors originate from an adult with an advanced solid tumor such as melanoma, head and neck, liver or kidney cancer.

The rearrangement links TRBV7-7 to TRBJ2-5, with 9 positions matching TRBD2. Per germline, CDR1 SSHAT and CDR2 FNYEAQ (reference sequence). J gave up 2 bases and V 2 bases, and 3 bases lay outside the gene matches. This CDR3 spans 15 amino acids. The CDR3 DNA reads TGTGCCAGCAGCTTACTAGCGGGGATACAAGAGACCCAGTACTTC. Amino acid sequence: CASSLLAGIQETQYF.

This rearrangement joins TRBV29-1 to TRBJ2-3; possibly TRBD2 for D (6 bases). Germline V gene data show CDR1 as SQVTM and CDR2 as ANQGSEA. CDR3 size: 13 residues. V was trimmed by 6 bases and J by 2 bases, leaving 12 bases between them. DNA for the CDR3: TGCAGCGTCGCTCCGGGGGTCACAGATACGCAGTATTTT. This codes for CSVAPGVTDTQYF.

The CDR3 loop reads CASSLWGQGNTEAFF. The CDR3 coding sequence is TGTGCCAGCAGCTTATGGGGACAGGGGAACACTGAAGCTTTCTTT. The chain recombines TRBV7-2 with TRBJ1-1, with 9 bases fitting TRBD1. Germline loops: CDR1 SGHTA, CDR2 FQGNSA. V shed 2 bases, J shed 1 base, and the junction held 2 bases outside the gene matches. The CDR3 spans 15 residues.

The V and J genes are TRBV5-5 and TRBJ1-5, with D possibly TRBD1 on 5 matching bases. V gave up 8 bases and J gave up 3 bases, with 15 bases separating them. This CDR3 spans 14 amino acids. The germline V gene has CDR1 SGHKS and CDR2 YYEKEE (reference sequence). The CDR3 is CASTRDGDNQPQHF. DNA of the CDR3: TGTGCCAGTACCCGGGACGGCGACAATCAGCCCCAGCATTTT. Full variable domain (remainder filled in from reference TRBV5-5 and TRBJ1-5): DAGVTQSPTHLIKTRGQQVTLRCSPISGHKSVSWYQQVLGQGPQFIFQYYEKEERGRGNFPDRFSARQFPNYSSELNVNALLLGDSALYLCASTRDGDNQPQHFGDGTRLSIL.

This chain joins TRBV6-5 and TRBJ1-1, with 7 bases fitting TRBD1. The V gene end was trimmed by 6 bases and the J gene end by 0 bases; junction bases not matched to a gene: 4. The CDR3 is 14 residues long. Germline V gene data show CDR1 as MNHEY and CDR2 as SVGAGI. The CDR3 DNA reads TGTGCCAGCAGCAGGACAGGAGTGAACACTGAAGCTTTCTTT. Amino acids: CASSRTGVNTEAFF.

The J gene is TRBJ1-4, the V gene TRBV10-3; 7 positions match TRBD1. V dropped 10 bases and J dropped 6; count of bases not matched to a gene: 17. The CDR3 contains 16 residues. The germline V gene has CDR1 ENHRY and CDR2 SYGVKD. The chain's CDR3 is CATSREGARRDEKLFF. For the CDR3, the DNA is TGTGCCACCTCGAGGGAGGGGGCGCGTAGGGATGAAAAACTGTTTTTT.

V gene TRBV4-1 combines with J gene TRBJ1-2, with D hard to call. Germline CDR1 and CDR2: MGHRA and YSYEKL. V was cut by 4 bases and J by 6 bases, with 18 bases left in between. The CDR3 length is 15 residues. This CDR3 is CASSLIPPLGDGYTF. The CDR3 bases are TGCGCCAGCAGCCTCATCCCCCCCTTGGGCGATGGCTACACCTTC.

Comment on this clone: The same CDR3 can be traced to other DNA sequences in this sample. The V gene is TRBV5-1, the J gene TRBJ1-1, with 7 bases matching TRBD1. This CDR3 has 14 amino acids. The trim removed 4 bases at V and 4 bases at J, leaving 7 bases unmatched. In germline, CDR1 is SGHRS, CDR2 YFSETQ. The CDR3 DNA follows: TGCGCCAGCAGCCTGGATGCAGGGGGCACTGAAGCTTTCTTT. Translating gives CASSLDAGGTEAFF.

The chain joins TRBV18 to TRBJ1-2; D is unclear. The germline V gene has CDR1 KGHSH and CDR2 LQKENI. The V end lost 3 bases, the J end lost 0 bases, and 14 bases lay between the germline ends. The CDR3 is 16 amino acids. The CDR3 here is CASSPTFTGTNYGYTF. CDR3 in DNA: TGTGCCAGCTCACCGACCTTCACCGGGACTAACTATGGCTACACCTTC.